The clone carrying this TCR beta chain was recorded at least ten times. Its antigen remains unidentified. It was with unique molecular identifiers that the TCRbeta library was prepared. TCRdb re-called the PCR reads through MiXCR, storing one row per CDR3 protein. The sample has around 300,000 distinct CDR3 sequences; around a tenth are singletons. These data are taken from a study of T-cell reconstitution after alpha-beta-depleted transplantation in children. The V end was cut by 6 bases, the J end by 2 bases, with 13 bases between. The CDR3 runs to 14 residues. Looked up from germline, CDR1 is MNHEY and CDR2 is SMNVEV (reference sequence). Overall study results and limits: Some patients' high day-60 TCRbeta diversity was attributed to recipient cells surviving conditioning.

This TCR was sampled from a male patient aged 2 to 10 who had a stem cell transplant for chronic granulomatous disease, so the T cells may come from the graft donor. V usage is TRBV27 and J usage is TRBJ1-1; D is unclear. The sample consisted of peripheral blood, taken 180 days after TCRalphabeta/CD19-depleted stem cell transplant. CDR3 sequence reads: CASRLGNANTEAFF. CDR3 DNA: TGTGCCAGCAGGTTGGGGAATGCAAACACTGAAGCTTTCTTT.